These T cell receptor beta chains were read from a single sample in a study of blood T cell repertoires in COVID-19. Clones were sequenced by immunoSEQ multiplex PCR, and TCRdb holds only the in-frame ones, with some missing. Of about 160,000 clones listed, 90% are singletons. Sequenced sample: peripheral blood. These receptors all stem from a man aged 55 to 69 with active or convalescent COVID-19. The CDR3 runs from the conserved cysteine through the conserved F or W. A D gene is named only where the DNA matches it firmly. Size values are once, few and many counts, or a class for expanded clones, and some rows have none.

TRBJ1-3	-	-	TRBV2	TGTGCCAGCAGCATACAGGCGAACTCTGGAAACACCATATATTTT	CASSIQANSGNTIYF
TRBJ2-1	TRBD2	-	TRBV5-1	TGCGCCAGCAGCCAGCGGGAGCCATACAATGAGCAGTTCTTC	CASSQREPYNEQFF
TRBJ1-6	-	-	TRBV19	TGTGCCAGTAGTCGGGAGGGCGCTAATTCACCCCTCCACTTT	CASSREGANSPLHF
TRBJ1-1	TRBD1	once	TRBV6-6	TGTGCCAGCAGTTACGGGTCAGGGGGCTTGGACACTGAAGCTTTCTTT	CASSYGSGGLDTEAFF
TRBJ2-2	TRBD1	-	TRBV5-1	TGCGCCAGCAGAGGACAGGCCGCGAACACCGGGGAGCTGTTTTTT	CASRGQAANTGELFF
TRBJ2-2	-	-	TRBV5-1	TGCGCCAGCAGCTTGGGAGGGGGCACCGGGGAGCTGTTTTTT	CASSLGGGTGELFF
TRBJ1-2	TRBD1	-	TRBV7-2	TGTGCCAGCAGCTTGGGACAGGGGCTTGGCTACACCTTC	CASSLGQGLGYTF
TRBJ1-1	TRBD1	-	TRBV10-3	TGTGCCATCAGTGAGTTTCCGGGACAGGGAATGGTAGCTTTCTTT	CAISEFPGQGMVAFF
TRBJ2-2	TRBD1	-	TRBV19	TGTGCCAGTAGTATCGGACAGGGATACACCGGGGAGCTGTTTTTT	CASSIGQGYTGELFF
TRBJ2-2	-	-	TRBV3-1/TRBV3-2	TGTGCCAGCAGCCCCGGGACTCCACCTGATTGGGGGGAGCTGTTTTTT	CASSPGTPPDWGELFF
TRBJ2-7	-	-	TRBV3-1/TRBV3-2	TGTGCCAGCAGCCAGGGGACAGCGGGAGCCTACGAGCAGTACTTC	CASSQGTAGAYEQYF
TRBJ2-1	-	-	TRBV18	TGTGCCAGCTCACCACCGGGTCAGACTTACAATGAGCAGTTCTTC	CASSPPGQTYNEQFF
TRBJ1-1	TRBD1	-	TRBV4-1	TGCGCCAGCAGCGACAGACAGGGGGCAAACACTGAAGCTTTCTTT	CASSDRQGANTEAFF
TRBJ1-1	-	-	TRBV27	TGTGCCAGCAGTCCCAGGACAGCTTCGTTACTTTTGAACACTGAAGCTTTCTTT	CASSPRTASLLLNTEAFF
TRBJ1-1	-	-	TRBV7-8	TGTGCCAGCAGCTTACGTCCGGTAAACACTGAAGCTTTCTTT	CASSLRPVNTEAFF
TRBJ1-2	TRBD1	-	TRBV7-2	TGTGCCAGCAGCTTAGCGCAGGGGGCGCGGTATGGCTACACCTTC	CASSLAQGARYGYTF
TRBJ2-3	TRBD2	once	TRBV30	TGTGCCTGGAGTGTTCCAGCGGGAGGAGGCACAGATACGCAGTATTTT	CAWSVPAGGGTDTQYF
TRBJ2-1	TRBD1	-	TRBV5-1	TGCGCCAGCAGCGCCCGACAGGGCAATGAGCAGTTCTTC	CASSARQGNEQFF
TRBJ1-2	-	-	TRBV19	TGTGCCAGTAGTATAGGCGGTGGCGGCTATGGCTACACCTTC	CASSIGGGGYGYTF
TRBJ1-5	-	-	TRBV19	TGTGCCAGTAGACTTTCAAACAGGCAGCCCCAGCATTTT	CASRLSNRQPQHF
TRBJ2-1	-	-	TRBV3-1/TRBV3-2	TGTGCCAGCAGCCGGTTGGGCGATGAGCAGTTCTTC	CASSRLGDEQFF
TRBJ1-2	-	-	TRBV5-1	TGCGCCAGCCTTGGGCGTGGCTACACCTTC	CASLGRGYTF
TRBJ2-1	TRBD2	-	TRBV3-1/TRBV3-2	TGTGCCAGCAGCCGAAGGATTGGGACTACCAATGAGCAGTTCTTC	CASSRRIGTTNEQFF
TRBJ1-2	-	-	TRBV5-1	TGCGCCAGCAGCTTTTCCGGGGAGGTTGGCTACACCTTC	CASSFSGEVGYTF
TRBJ2-1	-	-	TRBV7-9	TGTGCCAGCAGCCCCCGAGGTGAGCAGTTCTTC	CASSPRGEQFF
TRBJ2-2	TRBD1	-	TRBV9	TGTGCCAGCAGCGAGGGGGACAGGGACACCGGGGAGCTGTTTTTT	CASSEGDRDTGELFF
TRBJ1-5	-	-	TRBV6-6	TGTGCCAGCAGTTACCGAGGGTATAGCAATCAGCCCCAGCATTTT	CASSYRGYSNQPQHF
TRBJ2-3	-	few	TRBV19	TGTGCCAGTAGTAGCGGCCCTAGCACAGATACGCAGTATTTT	CASSSGPSTDTQYF
TRBJ1-2	-	once	TRBV28	TGTGCCAGCAGTATAACAGGGTTGACGTGGGGCTACACCTTC	CASSITGLTWGYTF
TRBJ2-5	TRBD2	-	TRBV7-2	TGTGCCAGCAGGAACCACGGGACTAGCGGGGGGGAGACCCAGTACTTC	CASRNHGTSGGETQYF
TRBJ1-4	-	once	TRBV2	TGTGCCAGCAGTTACTATAGAGGGGAAAAACTGTTTTTT	CASSYYRGEKLFF
TRBJ1-3	-	few	TRBV9	TGTGCCAGCAGCGGCATTAGGGGCTCTGGAAACACCATATATTTT	CASSGIRGSGNTIYF
TRBJ2-5	-	-	TRBV12-3/TRBV12-4	TGTGCCAGCAGTTTCCTAGAGACCCAGTACTTC	CASSFLETQYF
TRBJ1-3	-	-	TRBV25-1	TGTGCCAGCGAAACCGGGACACCTGGAAACACCATATATTTT	CASETGTPGNTIYF
TRBJ2-2	-	-	TRBV6-4	TGTGCCAGCAGTGACTGGGCGGGCTCGAACACCGGGGAGCTGTTTTTT	CASSDWAGSNTGELFF
TRBJ1-2	-	-	TRBV4-1	TGCGCCAGCAGCCAAGATCTCCGGGCAGGGAACTATGGCTACACCTTC	CASSQDLRAGNYGYTF
TRBJ1-4	TRBD1	-	TRBV2	TGTGCCAGCAGTCCCCGGGACAGCTTCGGTGAAAAACTGTTTTTT	CASSPRDSFGEKLFF
TRBJ2-7	-	few	TRBV5-4	TGTGCCAGCAGCCTTCCGGGACAAGGGTCAACCTACGAGCAGTACTTC	CASSLPGQGSTYEQYF
TRBJ1-2	-	-	TRBV6-5	TGTGCCAGCACTATGACAGCTTGGCCGTATGGCTACACCTTC	CASTMTAWPYGYTF
TRBJ1-1	-	-	TRBV6-5	TGTGCCAGCAGTTACGGGGCCCACACTGAAGCTTTCTTT	CASSYGAHTEAFF
TRBJ1-6	-	-	TRBV6-5	TGTGCCAGCAGTTATTGGGGACTAAAGAATTCACCCCTCCACTTT	CASSYWGLKNSPLHF
TRBJ2-7	TRBD2	-	TRBV3-1/TRBV3-2	TGTGCCAGCAGCCAAGAGAGGACTAGCGGGAACTACGAGCAGTACTTC	CASSQERTSGNYEQYF
TRBJ1-2	-	-	TRBV5-4	TGTGCCAGCAGCTTGGCGGGGGGGAGCTATGGCTACACCTTC	CASSLAGGSYGYTF
TRBJ2-2	-	-	TRBV6-5	TGTGCCACCCAGGGGCTTAACACCGGGGAGCTGTTTTTT	CATQGLNTGELFF
TRBJ1-1	-	-	TRBV21-1	TGTGCCAGCAGCTCGCCGGACAGGGGGTCCATGAACACTGAAGCTTTCTTT	CASSSPDRGSMNTEAFF
TRBJ2-7	-	-	TRBV3-1/TRBV3-2	TGTGCCAGTTCACAGGGAACGTCCTACGAGCAGTACTTC	CASSQGTSYEQYF